Listed below are T cell receptor beta chains from one sample, sequenced in a study of molecular identifiers for immune sequencing clone quantification. TCRdb used MiXCR to reprocess the PCR reads, holding one entry per CDR3 protein. The top ten hold around 4.2% of the sample, which has 90,000 to 120,000 distinct CDR3 sequences, roughly a third seen once. The sequenced sample was naive CD8+ T cells from blood, with Jurkat cell RNA spiked in. Receptors originate from a human donor in good health. Some libraries in this study had Jurkat cell RNA spiked in. CDR3s include the opening cysteine and the closing phenylalanine or tryptophan. D genes are given only for firm matches.

CDR3: CASSLQGGNQPQHF
J: TRBJ1-5
V: TRBV7-9
D: NA

CDR3: CASSLRGPRTEAFF
J: TRBJ1-1
V: TRBV5-1
D: NA

CDR3: CSAITEREGRADTQYF
J: TRBJ2-3
V: TRBV20-1
D: TRBD2

CDR3: CSARGTGTNQPQHF
J: TRBJ1-5
V: TRBV20-1
D: TRBD1

CDR3: CASSLDSRVTPSREQYF
J: TRBJ2-7
V: TRBV28
D: NA

CDR3: CSATDQQGTYNEQFF
J: TRBJ2-1
V: TRBV20-1
D: TRBD1

CDR3: CASSFGTGPYEQYF
J: TRBJ2-7
V: TRBV5-6
D: TRBD1

CDR3: CASSYDQSSGNTIYF
J: TRBJ1-3
V: TRBV6-5
D: NA

CDR3: CSASAGSGSWDTDTQYF
J: TRBJ2-3
V: TRBV20-1
D: TRBD2

CDR3: CASSSYRNEQFF
J: TRBJ2-1
V: TRBV6-5
D: NA

CDR3: CASSLSAGLSTREQYF
J: TRBJ2-7
V: TRBV27
D: TRBD2

CDR3: CASSGGQGRHEQFF
J: TRBJ2-1
V: TRBV11-2
D: TRBD1

CDR3: CASSLRLDSPYEQYF
J: TRBJ2-7
V: TRBV12-3/TRBV12-4
D: NA

CDR3: CASSWARADTQYF
J: TRBJ2-3
V: TRBV6-6
D: NA

CDR3: CASSPGATNEKLFF
J: TRBJ1-4
V: TRBV28
D: NA

CDR3: CASSVYRGNTEAFF
J: TRBJ1-1
V: TRBV6-1
D: TRBD1

CDR3: CAGSLVSGEETQYF
J: TRBJ2-5
V: TRBV4-3
D: NA

CDR3: CAIRESGYGANVLTF
J: TRBJ2-6
V: TRBV10-3
D: NA

CDR3: CASSLGNEQLF
J: TRBJ2-1
V: TRBV11-2
D: NA

CDR3: CASCYGGQASTDTQYF
J: TRBJ2-3
V: TRBV6-5
D: TRBD1

CDR3: CASRPGQGFYEQYF
J: TRBJ2-7
V: TRBV23-1
D: TRBD1

CDR3: CASSSSNVPGQGVNTEAFF
J: TRBJ1-1
V: TRBV7-6
D: TRBD1

CDR3: CASSPPQQGGGETQYF
J: TRBJ2-5
V: TRBV9
D: NA

CDR3: CSVAVRAGQETQYF
J: TRBJ2-5
V: TRBV29-1
D: NA

CDR3: CASSIALTDYEQYF
J: TRBJ2-7
V: TRBV19
D: NA